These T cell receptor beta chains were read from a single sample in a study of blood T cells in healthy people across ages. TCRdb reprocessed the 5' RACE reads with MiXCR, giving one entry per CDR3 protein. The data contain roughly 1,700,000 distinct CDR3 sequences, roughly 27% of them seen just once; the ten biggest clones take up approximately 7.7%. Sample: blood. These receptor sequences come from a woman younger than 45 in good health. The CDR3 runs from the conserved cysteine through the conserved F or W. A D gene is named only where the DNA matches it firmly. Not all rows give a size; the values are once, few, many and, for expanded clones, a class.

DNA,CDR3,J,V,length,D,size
TGTGCCAGCAGCCCGTCCGGGACAGGGACAGATACGCAGTATTTT,CASSPSGTGTDTQYF,TRBJ2-3,TRBV7-2,15,TRBD1,many
TGTGCCAGCAGCCCCTCGAGTCTGCCCTATGGCTACACCTTC,CASSPSSLPYGYTF,TRBJ1-2,TRBV7-9,14,.,.
TGTGCCAGCCAGTCGGTCGAAAATCAGCCCCAGCATTTT,CASQSVENQPQHF,TRBJ1-5,TRBV2,13,.,.
TGTGCCAGCAGCTTTATGGGGTCCTCAGATACGCAGTATTTT,CASSFMGSSDTQYF,TRBJ2-3,TRBV7-6,14,.,.
TGCGCCAGCAGCCGCTTCCATGGGGACGAGCAGTACTTC,CASSRFHGDEQYF,TRBJ2-7,TRBV4-1,13,.,few
TGTGCCTGCAGCTTATCGCCGGGACAGAACACTGAAGCTTTCTTT,CACSLSPGQNTEAFF,TRBJ1-1,TRBV7-6,15,.,.
TGTGCCAGCAGCTTAGGGTCAGCAGAATTCTATGGCTACACCTTC,CASSLGSAEFYGYTF,TRBJ1-2,TRBV7-2,15,.,many
TGTGCCAGCAGTTACTCGAACGGAGGAGAAAAACTGTTTTTT,CASSYSNGGEKLFF,TRBJ1-4,TRBV6-5,14,.,many
TGTGCCAGCAGCCGGAAGGGGTTCTCTGGAAACACCATATATTTT,CASSRKGFSGNTIYF,TRBJ1-3,TRBV12-3/TRBV12-4,15,.,.
TGTGCCAGCAGTTTTGACAGGCGGGTGGGTGAAGCTTTCTTT,CASSFDRRVGEAFF,TRBJ1-1,TRBV12-3/TRBV12-4,14,.,.
TGCGCCAGCAGCCAAACAGATGAATTCGGGAATCAGCCCCAGCATTTT,CASSQTDEFGNQPQHF,TRBJ1-5,TRBV4-1,16,.,many
TGTGCCTGGAGTGGCAGGGAGACCCAGTACTTC,CAWSGRETQYF,TRBJ2-5,TRBV30,11,.,few
TGTGCCAGCAGCTGGACGACAGAGAACTACGAGCAGTACTTC,CASSWTTENYEQYF,TRBJ2-7,TRBV5-5,14,.,.
TGTGCCAGCTCTCCACAGGGTTCGGAAGAAAAACTGTTTTTT,CASSPQGSEEKLFF,TRBJ1-4,TRBV18,14,.,.
TGCAGCGTTGTAAGGCCTAGCACAGATACGCAGTATTTT,CSVVRPSTDTQYF,TRBJ2-3,TRBV29-1,13,.,.
TGCGCCAGCAGCTTGGGCAGGGGGCTGTACGAGCAGTACTTC,CASSLGRGLYEQYF,TRBJ2-7,TRBV5-1,14,TRBD1,many
TGTGCCAGCAGACGGGATTTCTCTGGAAACACCATATATTTT,CASRRDFSGNTIYF,TRBJ1-3,TRBV12-3/TRBV12-4,14,.,few
TGTGCCAGCAGTCTTCGAGATGGGTTTAGCACAGATACGCAGTATTTT,CASSLRDGFSTDTQYF,TRBJ2-3,TRBV28,16,.,few
TGTGCCCTTGAGACTAGCGGGAGCTCCTACAATGAGCAGTTCTTC,CALETSGSSYNEQFF,TRBJ2-1,TRBV30,15,TRBD2,once
TGCAGCGTTGATTGGGGGGACAGGTCGACCCAGTACTTC,CSVDWGDRSTQYF,TRBJ2-5,TRBV29-1,13,TRBD1,.
TGTGCCAGCAGTTACTCGATTCAGGGCTACACCTTC,CASSYSIQGYTF,TRBJ1-2,TRBV6-6,12,.,.
TGCGCCAGCAGCTGGGGGGACCAAGAGACCCAGTACTTC,CASSWGDQETQYF,TRBJ2-5,TRBV5-1,13,.,few
TGTGCCAGCAGACCAAGAAGCGGGAACGGCACAGATACGCAGTATTTT,CASRPRSGNGTDTQYF,TRBJ2-3,TRBV7-2,16,TRBD2,.
TGTGCCAGCAGTTTAACCGAAACCTATGAGCAGTTCTTC,CASSLTETYEQFF,TRBJ2-1,TRBV28,13,.,.
TGTGCCAGCAGCCCTGGCTTGTCGTCTTCCTACGAGCAGTACTTC,CASSPGLSSSYEQYF,TRBJ2-7,TRBV14,15,.,few
TGTGCCAGCAGCTTAGGACCCGAAGGGGTTCGGGGCGCGATTAGCACAGATACGCAGTATTTT,CASSLGPEGVRGAISTDTQYF,TRBJ2-3,TRBV11-2,21,.,.
TGTGCCAGCAGCAAAGGGGGGGCCGTACCGAAGCAGTTCTTC,CASSKGGAVPKQFF,TRBJ2-1,TRBV11-2,14,.,few
TGTGCCAGCACCGAGGGGTGGGGTTGGAACTATGGCTACACCTTC,CASTEGWGWNYGYTF,TRBJ1-2,TRBV7-2,15,.,.
TGCAGTGCTGGAATTAGCGGGGGTCAAGAGACCCAGTACTTC,CSAGISGGQETQYF,TRBJ2-5,TRBV20-1,14,TRBD2,.
TGTGCCAGCAGCTTAGAACGGGACCAGTACTTC,CASSLERDQYF,TRBJ2-5,TRBV7-9,11,.,few
TGTGCCAGCAGCCCGACAGGGGATCAGCCCCAGCATTTT,CASSPTGDQPQHF,TRBJ1-5,TRBV7-9,13,TRBD1,many
TGTGCCAGCAGCGTAGGAGGTAGCATCCAGACCCAGTACTTC,CASSVGGSIQTQYF,TRBJ2-5,TRBV9,14,.,.
TGCGCCAGCAGCCAAGTTTATGCAGGGGACATGATTAATGGCTACACCTTC,CASSQVYAGDMINGYTF,TRBJ1-2,TRBV4-1,17,.,few
TGTGCCAGCAGCCAAGGGACAGGGTTTCCCAATGAAGGATGCCTCCACTTT,CASSQGTGFPNEGCLHF,TRBJ1-6,TRBV3-1,17,TRBD1,.
TGTGCCACCAGGGAGACAGGGGCCGTCCACCAAGAGACCCAGTACTTC,CATRETGAVHQETQYF,TRBJ2-5,TRBV15,16,TRBD1,.
TGTGCCAGCAGTGAGCGGGGGCAGTACCAAGAGACCCAGTACTTC,CASSERGQYQETQYF,TRBJ2-5,TRBV28,15,TRBD2,many
TGTGCCCGGAGGGGACTGGGGGGGAATGAGCAGTTCTTC,CARRGLGGNEQFF,TRBJ2-1,TRBV30,13,TRBD2,.
TGCGCCAGCAGCTGGGGGAGTGGAGGGATGACGGGGGTCAACGTCCTGACTTTC,CASSWGSGGMTGVNVLTF,TRBJ2-6,TRBV5-1,18,.,.
TGTGCCAGCAGCTCCGGGACTAGCGGATACACAGATACGCAGTATTTT,CASSSGTSGYTDTQYF,TRBJ2-3,TRBV6-2/TRBV6-3,16,TRBD2,.
TGTGCCAGCAGACTGGGGCCCGGGCCCCCGCAGTATTTT,CASRLGPGPPQYF,TRBJ2-3,TRBV7-2,13,.,many
TGTGCCAGCAGTGAAGAGGGACAGGTACCCAATGAGCAGTTCTTC,CASSEEGQVPNEQFF,TRBJ2-1,TRBV2,15,TRBD1,.
TGTGCCAGCAGGGACAGGGACTGGGGCTATGGCTACACCTTC,CASRDRDWGYGYTF,TRBJ1-2,TRBV12-3/TRBV12-4,14,TRBD1,.
TGCAGTGCTAGGACAGGGGGCGCGAGTGGCTACACCTTC,CSARTGGASGYTF,TRBJ1-2,TRBV20-1,13,TRBD1,.
TGTGCCAGCAGTTCATTACAGGGCCTTAGCAATCAGCCCCAGCATTTT,CASSSLQGLSNQPQHF,TRBJ1-5,TRBV27,16,.,.